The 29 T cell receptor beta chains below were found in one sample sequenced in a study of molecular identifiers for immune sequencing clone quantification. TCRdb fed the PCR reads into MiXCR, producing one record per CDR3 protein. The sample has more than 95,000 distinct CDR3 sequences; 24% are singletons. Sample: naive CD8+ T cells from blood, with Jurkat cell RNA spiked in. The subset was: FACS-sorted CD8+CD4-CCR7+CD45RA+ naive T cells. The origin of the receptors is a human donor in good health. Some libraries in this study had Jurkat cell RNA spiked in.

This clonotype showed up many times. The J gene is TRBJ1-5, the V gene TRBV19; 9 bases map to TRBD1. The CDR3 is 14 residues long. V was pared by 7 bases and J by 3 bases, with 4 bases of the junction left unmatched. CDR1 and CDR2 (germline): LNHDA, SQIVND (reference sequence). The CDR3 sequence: CASTTGGFNQPQHF. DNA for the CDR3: TGTGCCAGTACCACAGGGGGCTTCAATCAGCCCCAGCATTTT.

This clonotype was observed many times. CDR3 amino acids: CASSLSGTGELFF. The CDR3 coding sequence is TGTGCCAGCAGCTTATCAGGCACCGGGGAGCTGTTTTTT. This chain connects TRBV5-8 to TRBJ2-2; D gene unclear. The CDR3 consists of 13 residues. With 2 bases removed from V and 4 bases from J, the gap between germline ends came to 6 bases. CDR1 is SGHTS, CDR2 YDEGEE, per germline.

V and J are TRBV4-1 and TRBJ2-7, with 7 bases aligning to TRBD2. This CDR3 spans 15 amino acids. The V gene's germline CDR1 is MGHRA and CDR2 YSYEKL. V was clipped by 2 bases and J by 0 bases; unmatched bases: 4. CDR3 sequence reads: CASSQTGTNSYEQYF. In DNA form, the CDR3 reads TGCGCCAGCAGCCAAACCGGGACTAACTCCTACGAGCAGTACTTC.

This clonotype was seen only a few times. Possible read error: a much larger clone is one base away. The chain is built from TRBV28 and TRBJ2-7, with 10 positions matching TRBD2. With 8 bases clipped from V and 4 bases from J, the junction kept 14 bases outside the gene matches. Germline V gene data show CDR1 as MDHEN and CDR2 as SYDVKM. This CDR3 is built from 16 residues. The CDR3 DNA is TGTGCCAGCGGCCTCACGCCGGGACTAGCGATGTACGAGCAGTACTTC. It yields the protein CASGLTPGLAMYEQYF.

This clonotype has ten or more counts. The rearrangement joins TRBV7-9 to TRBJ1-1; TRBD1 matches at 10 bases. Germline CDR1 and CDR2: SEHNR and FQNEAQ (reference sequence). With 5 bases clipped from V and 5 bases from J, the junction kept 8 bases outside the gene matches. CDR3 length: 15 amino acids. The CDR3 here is CASSSDRGLITEAFF. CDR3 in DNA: TGTGCCAGCAGCAGCGACAGGGGGCTTATAACTGAAGCTTTCTTT.

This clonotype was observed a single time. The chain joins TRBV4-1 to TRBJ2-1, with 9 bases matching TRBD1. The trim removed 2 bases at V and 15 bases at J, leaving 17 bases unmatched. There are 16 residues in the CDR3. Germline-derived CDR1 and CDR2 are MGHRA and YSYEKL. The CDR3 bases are TGCGCCAGCAGCCAAATCGGACAGGGGCGCTCAAATGCGCGGTTCTTC. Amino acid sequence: CASSQIGQGRSNARFF.

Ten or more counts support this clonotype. This CDR3 reads CSANLDPGQGFPDTQYF. DNA for the CDR3: TGCAGTGCTAATCTGGACCCGGGACAGGGTTTTCCGGATACGCAGTATTTT. This sequence joins TRBV20-1 and TRBJ2-3; 9 nucleotides align to TRBD1. This CDR3 region has 17 residues. The V segment lost 4 bases and the J segment 6 bases; nucleotides outside the gene matches: 17. The germline V gene encodes CDR1 DFQATT and CDR2 SNEGSKA (reference sequence).

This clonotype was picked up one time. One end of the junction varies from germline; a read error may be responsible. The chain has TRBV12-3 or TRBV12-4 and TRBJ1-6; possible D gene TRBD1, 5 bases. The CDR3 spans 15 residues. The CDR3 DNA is TGTGCCAGCAGTCCAGGGTCAGCGTATAATTCACCCCTCCACTTC. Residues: CASSPGSAYNSPLHF.

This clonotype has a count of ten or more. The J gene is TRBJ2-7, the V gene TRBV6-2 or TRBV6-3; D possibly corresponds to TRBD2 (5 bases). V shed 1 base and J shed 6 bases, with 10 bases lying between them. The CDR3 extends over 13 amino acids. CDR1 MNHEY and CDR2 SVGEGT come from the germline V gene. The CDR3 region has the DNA TGTGCCAGCAGTTACTTCGGCGGGCTCGAGCAGTACTTC. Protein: CASSYFGGLEQYF.

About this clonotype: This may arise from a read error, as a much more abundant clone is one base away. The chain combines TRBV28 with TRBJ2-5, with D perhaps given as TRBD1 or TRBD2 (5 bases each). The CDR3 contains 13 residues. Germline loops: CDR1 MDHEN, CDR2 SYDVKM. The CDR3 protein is CASSLGGQEAQYF. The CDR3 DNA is TGTGCCAGCAGTTTAGGGGGTCAAGAGGCCCAGTACTTC.

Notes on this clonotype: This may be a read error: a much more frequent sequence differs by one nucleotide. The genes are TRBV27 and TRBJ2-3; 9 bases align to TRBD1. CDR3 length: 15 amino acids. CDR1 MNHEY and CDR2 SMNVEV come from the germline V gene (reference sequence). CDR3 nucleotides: TGTGCCAGCAGGGACAGGGGTTTTGGCACAGATCCGCAGTATTTT. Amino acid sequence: CASRDRGFGTDPQYF.

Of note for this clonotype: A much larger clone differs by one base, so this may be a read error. For the CDR3, the DNA is TGCGCCAGCAGCCCACCGGGACAGGGAAAGGATGAGCAGTACTTC. Protein product: CASSPPGQGKDEQYF. The gene calls are TRBV4-3 and TRBJ2-7, with 9 bases fitting TRBD1. Germline CDR1 and CDR2: LGHNA and YSLEER. This CDR3 is built from 15 residues. J gave up 7 bases and V 4 bases, and 11 bases lay outside the gene matches.

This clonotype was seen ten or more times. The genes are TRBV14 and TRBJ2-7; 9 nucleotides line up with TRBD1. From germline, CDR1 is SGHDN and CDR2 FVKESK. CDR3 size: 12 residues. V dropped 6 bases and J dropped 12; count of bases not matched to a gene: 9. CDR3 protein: CASSPTGTGLYF. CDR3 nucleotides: TGTGCCAGCAGTCCTACCGGGACAGGGTTGTACTTC.

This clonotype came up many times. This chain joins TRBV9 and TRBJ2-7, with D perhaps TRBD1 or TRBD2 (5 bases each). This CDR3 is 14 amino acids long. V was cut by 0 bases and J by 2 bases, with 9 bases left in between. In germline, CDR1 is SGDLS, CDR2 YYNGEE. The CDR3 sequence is CASSVGGFTYEQYF. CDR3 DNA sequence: TGTGCCAGCAGCGTAGGGGGGTTTACCTACGAGCAGTACTTC.

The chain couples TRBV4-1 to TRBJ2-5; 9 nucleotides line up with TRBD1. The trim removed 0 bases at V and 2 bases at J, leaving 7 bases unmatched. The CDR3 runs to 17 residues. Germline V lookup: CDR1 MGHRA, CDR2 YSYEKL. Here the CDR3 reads CASSQDEGQGWQETQYF. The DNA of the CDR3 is TGCGCCAGCAGCCAAGATGAGGGACAGGGTTGGCAAGAGACCCAGTACTTC.

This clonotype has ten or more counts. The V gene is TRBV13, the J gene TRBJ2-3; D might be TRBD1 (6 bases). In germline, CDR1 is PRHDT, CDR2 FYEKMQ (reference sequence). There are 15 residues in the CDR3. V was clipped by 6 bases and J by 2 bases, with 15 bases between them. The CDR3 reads CASSAGTTNTDTQYF. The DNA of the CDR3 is TGTGCCAGCAGTGCCGGGACAACGAACACAGATACGCAGTATTTT.

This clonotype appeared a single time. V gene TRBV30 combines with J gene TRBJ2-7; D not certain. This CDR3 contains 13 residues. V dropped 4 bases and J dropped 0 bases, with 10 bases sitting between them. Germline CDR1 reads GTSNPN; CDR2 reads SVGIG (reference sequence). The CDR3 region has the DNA TGTGCCTGGATACCACTAAGCTCCTACGAGCAGTACTTC. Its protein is CAWIPLSSYEQYF.

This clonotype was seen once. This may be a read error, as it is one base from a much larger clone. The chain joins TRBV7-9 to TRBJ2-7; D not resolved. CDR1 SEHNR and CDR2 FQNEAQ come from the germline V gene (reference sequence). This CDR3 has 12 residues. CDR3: CASSVDGREQCF. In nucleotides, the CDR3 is TGTGCCAGCAGCGTCGACGGCCGCGAGCAGTGCTTC.

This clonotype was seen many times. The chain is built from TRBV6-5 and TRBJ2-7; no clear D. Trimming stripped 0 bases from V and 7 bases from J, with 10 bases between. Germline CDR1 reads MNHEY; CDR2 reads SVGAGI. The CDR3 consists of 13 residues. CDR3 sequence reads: CASSYSFGDEQYF. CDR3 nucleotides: TGTGCCAGCAGTTACTCGTTTGGGGATGAGCAGTACTTC.

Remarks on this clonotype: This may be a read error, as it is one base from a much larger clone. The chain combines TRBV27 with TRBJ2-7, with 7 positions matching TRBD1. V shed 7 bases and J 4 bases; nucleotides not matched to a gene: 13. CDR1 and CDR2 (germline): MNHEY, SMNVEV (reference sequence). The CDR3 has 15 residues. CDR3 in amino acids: CASTTRDSSFYEQYF. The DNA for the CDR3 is TGTGCCAGCACTACTCGGGACAGCTCGTTTTACGAGCAGTACTTC.

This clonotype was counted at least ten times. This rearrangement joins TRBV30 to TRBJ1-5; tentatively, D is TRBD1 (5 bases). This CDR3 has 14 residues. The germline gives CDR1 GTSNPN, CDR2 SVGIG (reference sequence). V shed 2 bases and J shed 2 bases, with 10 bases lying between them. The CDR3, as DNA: TGTGCCTGGAGTATGACAGCGGGCAATCAGCCCCAGCATTTT. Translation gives CAWSMTAGNQPQHF.

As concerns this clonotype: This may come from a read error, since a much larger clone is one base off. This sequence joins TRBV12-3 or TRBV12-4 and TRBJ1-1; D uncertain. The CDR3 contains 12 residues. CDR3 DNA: TGTGCCGGCAGTCTATACGGCACTGAAGCTTTCTTT. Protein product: CAGSLYGTEAFF.

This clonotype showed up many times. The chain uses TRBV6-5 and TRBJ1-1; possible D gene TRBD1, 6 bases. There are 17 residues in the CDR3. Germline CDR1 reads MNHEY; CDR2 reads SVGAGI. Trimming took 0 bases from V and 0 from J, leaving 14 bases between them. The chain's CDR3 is CASSYSAGALMNTEAFF. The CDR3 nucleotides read TGTGCCAGCAGTTACTCGGCAGGGGCCCTAATGAACACTGAAGCTTTCTTT.

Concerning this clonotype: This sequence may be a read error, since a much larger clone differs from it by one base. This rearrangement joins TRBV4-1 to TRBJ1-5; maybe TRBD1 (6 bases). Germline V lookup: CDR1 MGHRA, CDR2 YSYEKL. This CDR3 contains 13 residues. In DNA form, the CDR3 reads TGCGCCAGCAGCCAGGGGGCCGATCAGCCCCCGCATTTT. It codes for CASSQGADQPPHF.

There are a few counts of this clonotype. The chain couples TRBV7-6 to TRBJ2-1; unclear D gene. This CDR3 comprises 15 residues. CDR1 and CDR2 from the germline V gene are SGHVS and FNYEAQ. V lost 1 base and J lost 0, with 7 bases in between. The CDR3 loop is CASSLEGLSYNEQFF. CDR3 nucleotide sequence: TGTGCCAGCAGCTTAGAGGGTCTCTCCTACAATGAGCAGTTCTTC.

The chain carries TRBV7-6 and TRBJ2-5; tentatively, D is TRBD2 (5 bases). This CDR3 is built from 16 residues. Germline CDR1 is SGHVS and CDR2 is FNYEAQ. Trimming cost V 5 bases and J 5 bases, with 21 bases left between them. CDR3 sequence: CASSPFAGPTAETQYF. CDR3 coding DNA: TGTGCCAGCAGCCCCTTCGCGGGCCCCACTGCGGAGACCCAGTACTTC.

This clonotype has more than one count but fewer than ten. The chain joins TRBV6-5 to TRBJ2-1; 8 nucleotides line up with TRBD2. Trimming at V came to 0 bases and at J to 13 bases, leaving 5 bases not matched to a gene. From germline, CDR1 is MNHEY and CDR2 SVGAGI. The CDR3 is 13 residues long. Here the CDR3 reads CASSYSRGALQFF. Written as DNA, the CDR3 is TGTGCCAGCAGTTACTCGCGGGGGGCGCTTCAGTTCTTC.

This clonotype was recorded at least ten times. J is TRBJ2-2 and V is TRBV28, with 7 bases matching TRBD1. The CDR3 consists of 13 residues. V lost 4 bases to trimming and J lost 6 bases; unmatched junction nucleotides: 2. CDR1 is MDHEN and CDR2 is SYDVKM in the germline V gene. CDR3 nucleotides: TGTGCCAGCAGTTACAGGGGTGCCGGGGAGCTGTTTTTT. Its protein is CASSYRGAGELFF.

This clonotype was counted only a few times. CDR3 nucleotides: TGTGCCAGCAGCCTCAGCGGGGCGAAAGAGACCCAGTACTTC. Protein sequence: CASSLSGAKETQYF. The chain couples TRBV11-1 to TRBJ2-5; TRBD2 aligns across 7 bases. Germline V gene data show CDR1 as SGHAT and CDR2 as FQDESV (reference sequence). J was trimmed by 3 bases and V by 5 bases; bases with no gene match: 6. This CDR3 is built from 14 residues.